This T cell receptor beta chain was recorded in a study of blood T cell repertoires in COVID-19. Study-level information: Acute and convalescent COVID-19 samples came from the United States, Italy and Spain.

Profiling relied on immunoSEQ multiplex PCR, and the TCRdb table lists in-frame clones only, not all of them. The sample includes about 82,000 clones, roughly 80% of them seen just once. There are 17 residues in the CDR3. The V and J ends lost 0 bases and 5 bases, in that order; junction bases with no gene match: 8. Germline CDR1 reads ENHRY; CDR2 reads SYGVKD. This chain connects TRBV10-3 to TRBJ1-5; 9 bases are shared with TRBD1. This TCR was sampled from a woman aged 40 to 50 with active or convalescent COVID-19. Sequencing input: peripheral blood. In DNA form, the CDR3 reads TGTGCCATCAGTGAGTCGGGGGGGGGACAGGGTGATCAGCCCCAGCATTTT. Its protein is CAISESGGGQGDQPQHF.